The source of this TCR beta chain is a study of T cells expressing NK-cell markers. In the case of this clonotype: The antigen is not known.

Points from the study as a whole: Similarly, these clonotypes led the CD3+CD56-NKG2C+ fraction as well in several donors.

The CDR3 has 14 residues. Germline V gene data show CDR1 as LNHDA and CDR2 as SQIVND (reference sequence). Reprocessing the 5' RACE reads, TCRdb reports a single entry for every CDR3 protein and omits DNA. There are 350,000 to 450,000 distinct CDR3 sequences in the sample, with roughly 5.5% held by the top ten. The material sequenced was blood T cells: a sorted CD56 or NKG2C T cell subset, CD4+ or CD8+ T cells, or bulk PBMC T cells (not recorded which). The receptor comes from a man between 18 and 69 years old in good health. The J gene is TRBJ2-7, the V gene TRBV19; with no DNA, the TCRdb D assignment of TRBD1 cannot be verified. CDR3 protein: CASTSGTASYEQYF.